The 10 T cell receptor beta chains listed next were all sequenced from one sample in a study of response to subunit inactivated influenza vaccine. TCRdb passed the RT-PCR reads through MiXCR, listing each CDR3 protein once. In the table there are 450,000 to 500,000 distinct CDR3 sequences, approximately 10% of which are singletons. Material: PBMCs from blood, obtained 45 days after vaccination. Receptor source: a middle-aged man who received an inactivated influenza vaccine.

The chain is built from TRBV11-2 and TRBJ1-4, with D possibly being TRBD1 (5 bases). The length of the CDR3 is 15 residues. CDR1 is SGHAT, CDR2 FQNNGV, per germline. The V gene lost 5 bases and the J gene lost 3 bases, with 13 bases spanning the gap. The DNA of the CDR3 is TGTGCCAGCAGCGCCTCCGGGGGAGCTAATGAAAAACTGTTTTTT. Translated: CASSASGGANEKLFF.

This CDR3 reads CASSLMAAGEQYF. CDR3 in DNA: TGTGCCAGCAGCTTAATGGCCGCGGGCGAGCAGTACTTC. The chain employs TRBV7-2 and TRBJ2-7; D may be TRBD2 (5 bases). Trimming cost V 2 bases and J 6 bases, with 11 bases left between them. The CDR3 is 13 residues long. Per the germline V gene, CDR1 is SGHTA and CDR2 is FQGNSA.

This clonotype has a handful of counts. The chain carries TRBV7-9 and TRBJ2-1; D may be TRBD2 (6 bases). The length of the CDR3 is 15 residues. CDR1 SEHNR and CDR2 FQNEAQ come from the germline V gene (reference sequence). V lost 5 bases and J 7 bases, leaving 18 bases between the germline ends. This chain's CDR3 is CASSRGLSSSNEQFF. The DNA of the CDR3 is TGTGCCAGCAGCCGGGGACTTAGCTCTTCTAATGAGCAGTTCTTC.

This clonotype was seen a few times. This chain links TRBV20-1 with TRBJ2-4; 16 bases match TRBD2. The CDR3 spans 14 residues. Germline V gene lookup returns CDR1 DFQATT and CDR2 SNEGSKA (reference sequence). V gave up 6 bases and J gave up 8 bases; unmatched junction bases: 4. In nucleotides, the CDR3 is TGCAGTGCGGGACTAGCGGGGGGGCTTGACATTCAGTACTTC. Translating gives CSAGLAGGLDIQYF.

The table lists this clonotype with a few counts. The J gene is TRBJ2-7, the V gene TRBV20-1, with D hard to call. Germline loops: CDR1 DFQATT, CDR2 SNEGSKA (reference sequence). Trimming cost V 0 bases and J 4 bases, with 10 bases left between them. The CDR3 contains 13 residues. The CDR3 reads CSARDLPRYEQYF. In DNA form, the CDR3 reads TGCAGTGCTAGAGATCTACCGCGGTACGAGCAGTACTTC.

There are a few counts of this clonotype. The CDR3 region is CASSTLDDEQFF. DNA of the CDR3: TGTGCCAGCAGTACCCTTGACGATGAGCAGTTCTTC. The rearrangement links TRBV12-3 or TRBV12-4 to TRBJ2-1; D is uncertain. This CDR3 spans 12 amino acids. Between the trimmed V and J ends, which lost 5 bases and 8 bases, there was a span of 10 bases.

The chain is built from TRBV4-3 and TRBJ2-3; 9 bases are shared with TRBD1. Germline CDR1 LGHNA, CDR2 YSLEER. V lost 2 bases and J lost 2; bases outside the gene matches: 8. This CDR3 has 17 amino acids. The CDR3 loop reads CASSQRDRAYPTDTQYF. The CDR3 bases are TGCGCCAGCAGCCAAAGGGACAGGGCCTACCCCACAGATACGCAGTATTTT.

This clonotype was picked up one time. This may come from a read error, since a much larger clone is one base off. V is TRBV6-2 or TRBV6-3 and J is TRBJ2-1, with D unclear. This CDR3 comprises 11 residues. In germline, CDR1 is MNHEY, CDR2 SVGEGT. V lost 5 bases and J 9 bases, leaving 8 bases between the germline ends. The CDR3 spells CASSPCTEQFF. DNA for the CDR3: TGTGCCAGCAGTCCCTGTACTGAGCAGTTCTTC.

CDR3 sequence: CASSFGSGEEKLFF. DNA for the CDR3: TGTGCCAGCAGTTTTGGGTCAGGCGAGGAAAAACTGTTTTTT. The gene calls are TRBV27 and TRBJ1-4; D gene uncertain. Germline V gene lookup returns CDR1 MNHEY and CDR2 SMNVEV (reference sequence). V lost 3 bases, J lost 8 bases, and 13 bases lay in between. The CDR3 is made up of 14 amino acids.

This clonotype was detected many times. The chain joins TRBV20-1 to TRBJ1-2; 9 positions match TRBD1. This CDR3 spans 12 amino acids. CDR1 is DFQATT and CDR2 is SNEGSKA in the germline V gene (reference sequence). V shed 5 bases, J shed 7 bases, and the junction held 5 bases outside the gene matches. CDR3 residues: CSAPDRGGGYTF. In DNA form, the CDR3 reads TGCAGTGCTCCGGACAGGGGAGGTGGCTACACCTTC.